These T cell receptor beta chains were read from a single sample in a study of cytomegalovirus exposure and HLA in healthy donors. Clones were read by immunoSEQ multiplex PCR, and TCRdb kept only the in-frame ones, dropping some. The data show roughly 80,000 clones, around 80% seen once. The source material was PBMCs. These receptors were collected from a male donor in good health and CMV-seropositive. The CDR3 runs from the conserved cysteine through the conserved F or W. The D gene is left open where the match is weak. Clone size is not always given. Where it is, it says once, few, many or a class for expanded clones.

d_call j_call v_call clone_size cdr3_aa cdr3_nt
- TRBJ2-5 TRBV7-3 - CASSLSPGQETQYF TGTGCCAGCAGCTTAAGCCCAGGGCAGGAGACCCAGTACTTC
- TRBJ2-5 TRBV19 - CASARGAQETQYF TGTGCCAGTGCCAGGGGGGCCCAAGAGACCCAGTACTTC
- TRBJ2-7 TRBV2 - CASSVTERPSYEQYF TGTGCCAGCAGTGTTACGGAGAGGCCCTCTTACGAGCAGTACTTC
TRBD1 TRBJ1-5 TRBV6-1 few CASSWDRRNQPQHF TGTGCCAGCAGCTGGGACAGACGCAATCAGCCCCAGCATTTT
- TRBJ1-4 TRBV5-4 - CASSLMDSEKLFF TGTGCCAGCAGCTTGATGGACAGCGAAAAACTGTTTTTT
TRBD2 TRBJ2-5 TRBV2 - CASSEVAGRVAETQYF TGTGCCAGCAGTGAAGTAGCGGGAAGGGTAGCAGAGACCCAGTACTTC
TRBD2 TRBJ2-3 TRBV6-5 - CASTRTSGTDTQYF TGTGCCAGCACTCGGACTAGCGGCACAGATACGCAGTATTTT
- TRBJ1-5 TRBV6-6 - CASSYQHSQPQHF TGTGCCAGCAGTTACCAACACAGCCAGCCCCAGCATTTT
TRBD1 TRBJ1-2 TRBV7-2 once CASNRDRGVGGYTF TGTGCCAGCAACCGGGACAGGGGGGTCGGTGGCTACACCTTC
TRBD2 TRBJ2-5 TRBV6-6 few CASSSGRGTAETQYF TGTGCCAGCAGTAGTGGGCGGGGGACCGCGGAGACCCAGTACTTC
TRBD1 TRBJ1-2 TRBV19 - CASSRQGGTNYGYTF TGTGCCAGTAGCAGACAGGGGGGCACTAACTATGGCTACACCTTC
TRBD1 TRBJ1-4 TRBV9 - CASSNQGAREYEKLFF TGTGCCAGCAGCAATCAGGGGGCCAGAGAATATGAAAAACTGTTTTTT
TRBD2 TRBJ2-2 TRBV10-2 - CASRVAGGRTGELFF TGCGCCAGCAGGGTAGCGGGGGGGCGAACCGGGGAGCTGTTTTTT
- TRBJ1-4 TRBV5-1 - CASKEDEKLFF TGCGCCAGCAAGGAGGATGAAAAACTGTTTTTT
TRBD1 TRBJ2-7 TRBV5-6 few CASRKWTGRNEQYF TGTGCCAGCAGGAAATGGACAGGGAGGAACGAGCAGTACTTC
- TRBJ2-1 TRBV5-1 - CASSLVGWEQFF TGCGCCAGCAGCTTGGTGGGCTGGGAGCAGTTCTTC
TRBD1 TRBJ1-4 TRBV30 - CASTGGFSSVTNEKLFF TGTGCCTCTACAGGGGGCTTTAGTTCAGTAACTAATGAAAAACTGTTTTTT
- TRBJ2-5 TRBV30 - CAYQGWNQETQYF TGTGCCTACCAGGGGTGGAACCAAGAGACCCAGTACTTC
TRBD1 TRBJ2-7 TRBV2 - CASRKDRSSSYEQYF TGTGCCAGCAGGAAGGACAGGTCCAGCTCCTACGAGCAGTACTTC
- TRBJ1-4 TRBV18 - CASSPPNSLNEKLFF TGTGCCAGCTCACCACCCAACAGCCTAAATGAAAAACTGTTTTTT
TRBD1 TRBJ1-4 TRBV5-5 - CASSFRDRAMDNEKLFF TGTGCCAGCAGCTTCCGGGACAGGGCGATGGATAATGAAAAACTGTTTTTT
- TRBJ2-7 TRBV20-1 - CSARDRGEQYF TGCAGTGCTAGAGATCGGGGCGAGCAGTACTTC
- TRBJ2-1 TRBV11-2 - CASSFGISEDYNEQFF TGTGCCAGCAGCTTCGGGATCTCAGAGGATTACAATGAGCAGTTCTTC
- TRBJ2-7 TRBV11-3 once CASSLGRRPYEQYF TGTGCCAGCAGCTTAGGACGGAGACCCTACGAGCAGTACTTC
- TRBJ2-2 TRBV6-4 few CASSDSRGAGTGELFF TGTGCCAGCAGTGACTCCAGGGGCGCGGGCACCGGGGAGCTGTTTTTT
- TRBJ2-7 TRBV7-8 - CASSLRSAAYEQYF TGTGCCAGCAGCTTACGTAGCGCAGCCTACGAGCAGTACTTC
TRBD1 TRBJ2-3 TRBV2 few CASRVDRSSTDTQYF TGTGCCAGCAGGGTGGACAGGTCTAGCACAGATACGCAGTATTTT
TRBD1 TRBJ2-2 TRBV7-2 few CASSLDPGGYNTGELFF TGTGCCAGCAGCTTAGATCCAGGGGGCTATAACACCGGGGAGCTGTTTTTT
- TRBJ2-1 TRBV18 - CASSSRASGSYNEQFF TGTGCCAGCTCTTCCAGGGCGAGCGGGTCTTACAATGAGCAGTTCTTC
- TRBJ2-1 TRBV29-1 - CSVEGDNRINEQFF TGCAGCGTTGAGGGGGACAACCGTATCAATGAGCAGTTCTTC
TRBD2 TRBJ2-1 TRBV5-1 - CASSLMGTSGSNEQFF TGCGCCAGCAGCTTGATGGGGACTAGCGGGAGTAATGAGCAGTTCTTC
- TRBJ2-7 TRBV15 few CATSRAGQPYEQYF TGTGCCACCAGCAGAGCGGGACAACCCTACGAGCAGTACTTC
TRBD2 TRBJ2-1 TRBV4-2 - CASSQPTSGRPSYNEQFF TGTGCCAGCAGCCAACCGACTAGCGGGAGACCCTCCTACAATGAGCAGTTCTTC
- TRBJ2-5 TRBV9 few CASSPTPEKQETQYF TGTGCCAGCAGCCCCACCCCAGAAAAACAAGAGACCCAGTACTTC
- TRBJ2-7 TRBV19 - CASSGAAPTYEQYF TGTGCCAGTAGTGGGGCAGCGCCTACCTACGAGCAGTACTTC
- TRBJ1-5 TRBV19 once CASSITASEPQHF TGTGCCAGTAGTATAACCGCCTCGGAGCCCCAGCATTTT
TRBD2 TRBJ2-3 TRBV19 - CASSPLAGSSTDTQYF TGTGCCAGTAGCCCACTAGCGGGGAGTAGCACAGATACGCAGTATTTT
- TRBJ1-6 TRBV2 - CASKQVHSYNSPLHF TGTGCCAGCAAGCAGGTACACTCCTATAATTCACCCCTCCACTTT
- TRBJ2-1 TRBV13 - CASNTQGYEQFF TGTGCCAGCAACACCCAGGGGTATGAGCAGTTCTTC
- TRBJ2-7 TRBV5-1 few CASSLPQGGYEQYF TGCGCCAGCAGCTTGCCGCAGGGCGGCTACGAGCAGTACTTC
TRBD1 TRBJ2-7 TRBV28 - CASSLSGTGSHEQYF TGTGCCAGCAGCCTCTCCGGGACAGGGTCCCACGAGCAGTACTTC
- TRBJ2-7 TRBV6-1 once CASRTGSASYEQYF TGTGCCAGCAGAACAGGGTCGGCCTCCTACGAGCAGTACTTC
- TRBJ1-5 TRBV28 - CASSRGGGNQPQHF TGTGCCAGCAGTAGGGGGGGCGGAAATCAGCCCCAGCATTTT
TRBD1 TRBJ2-5 TRBV30 once CAWETGGMETQYF TGTGCCTGGGAGACAGGGGGAATGGAGACCCAGTACTTC
TRBD1 TRBJ2-7 TRBV11-3 - CASSSGDRYEQYF TGTGCCAGCAGCTCCGGGGACAGATACGAGCAGTACTTC
- TRBJ2-1 TRBV5-1 - CASSLAADAGEQFF TGCGCCAGCAGCTTGGCCGCAGACGCGGGCGAGCAGTTCTTC
TRBD1 TRBJ1-6 TRBV18 - CASSPRMAGGNSPLHF TGTGCCAGCTCACCACGAATGGCAGGGGGGAATTCACCCCTCCACTTT
TRBD2 TRBJ2-3 TRBV7-2 - CASSLGTGGVLEDTQYF TGTGCCAGCAGCTTAGGAACGGGAGGGGTATTGGAAGATACGCAGTATTTT
- TRBJ2-1 TRBV7-9 - CASSRPGVSYNEQFF TGTGCCAGCAGCAGACCGGGGGTCTCCTACAATGAGCAGTTCTTC
- TRBJ1-6 TRBV7-2 once CASSPRQVNSPLHF TGTGCCAGCAGCCCTAGACAGGTTAATTCACCCCTCCACTTT
TRBD1 TRBJ2-4 TRBV5-1 - CASSSWTGENIQYF TGCGCCAGCAGTTCCTGGACAGGGGAAAACATTCAGTACTTC
- TRBJ2-3 TRBV6-1 - CASSEDSLDTQYF TGTGCCAGCAGTGAGGACAGCCTGGATACGCAGTATTTT
TRBD2 TRBJ2-7 TRBV11-2 few CASSPPGLAGGGYEQYF TGTGCCAGCAGCCCACCGGGACTAGCGGGAGGGGGCTACGAGCAGTACTTC
TRBD2 TRBJ2-1 TRBV9 - CASSVALTSGGAYNEQFF TGTGCCAGCAGCGTGGCACTAACCAGCGGGGGGGCTTACAATGAGCAGTTCTTC